The table lists the clone carrying this T cell receptor (beta chain) with a few counts. Its antigen is as yet unknown. The data derive from a study of vaccination and CD4 T cells after COVID-19. Germline-derived CDR1 and CDR2 are LNHNV and YYDKDF (reference sequence). The V end lost 2 bases, the J end lost 8 bases, and 7 bases lay between the germline ends. This CDR3 has 12 residues. Study conclusions and caveats: Among convalescent patients, a median approximately 86% of reactive clones emerged only after vaccination.

Treatment: roughly nine-day PBMC culture with coronavirus spike peptide pools or control peptides (ViraFEST assay). ViraFEST grew antigen-specific T cells using peptide pools, then sequenced TCRs. A negative selection step was used to isolate CD4+ T cells once culture had run for approximately 10 days. The Oncomine TCR Beta short-read assay was what sequenced the DNA obtained from cultured CD4+ T cells. MiXCR, run by TCRdb on the PCR reads, gives a single entry per CDR3 protein. The sample has 14,000 to 15,000 distinct CDR3 sequences, approximately 40% seen once. This TCR derives from a human donor who had recovered from COVID-19. Input material: CD4+ T cells from blood, cultured in vitro. The chain joins TRBV15 to TRBJ1-5; unclear D gene. The CDR3 DNA sequence: TGTGCCACCAGCAGAAATGGGGAGCCCCAGCATTTT. It translates to CATSRNGEPQHF.